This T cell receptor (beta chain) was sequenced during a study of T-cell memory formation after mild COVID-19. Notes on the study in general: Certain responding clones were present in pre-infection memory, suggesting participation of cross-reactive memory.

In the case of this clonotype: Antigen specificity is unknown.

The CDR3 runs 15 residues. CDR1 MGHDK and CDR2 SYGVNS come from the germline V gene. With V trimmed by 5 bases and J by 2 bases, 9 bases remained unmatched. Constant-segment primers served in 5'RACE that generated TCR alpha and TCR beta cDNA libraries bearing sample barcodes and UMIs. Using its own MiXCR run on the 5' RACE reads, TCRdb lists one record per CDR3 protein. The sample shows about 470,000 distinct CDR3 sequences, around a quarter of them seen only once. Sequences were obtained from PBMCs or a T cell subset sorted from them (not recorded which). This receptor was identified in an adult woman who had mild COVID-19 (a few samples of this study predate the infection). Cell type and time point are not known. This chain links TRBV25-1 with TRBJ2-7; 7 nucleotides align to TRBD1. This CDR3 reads CASSNDRVPPYEQYF. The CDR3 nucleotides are TGTGCCAGCAGTAATGACAGGGTTCCCCCCTACGAGCAGTACTTC.